This record concerns one T cell receptor (beta chain) sequence. In germline, CDR1 is LGHDT, CDR2 YNNKEL (reference sequence). Losses at the gene ends were 0 bases for V and 2 bases for J; bases not matched to a gene: 9. This CDR3 spans 17 amino acids. Clones were sequenced by immunoSEQ multiplex PCR, and TCRdb holds only the in-frame ones, with some missing. The sample yields around 150,000 clones, around four fifths seen once. This sample was taken from a study of blood T cell repertoires in COVID-19. The wider study: Spain, Italy and the United States supplied samples that represented acute and convalescent COVID-19. PBMCs, B-cell-depleted T cells, or T cells provided the cDNA or gDNA that made up the material.

The sequenced material came from peripheral blood. J is TRBJ2-7 and V is TRBV3-1 (or the pseudogene TRBV3-2), with 8 bases identical to TRBD1. The TCR comes from a man aged 55 to 70 who had recovered from COVID-19. CDR3 amino acids: CASSQDALQGVTYEQYF. In DNA, the CDR3 is TGTGCCAGCAGCCAAGATGCCTTACAGGGGGTTACCTACGAGCAGTACTTC.